Following are 13 T cell receptor beta chains from one sample sequenced in a study of T cells in localized non-small cell lung cancer. Sequencing was performed with immunoSEQ multiplex PCR; in TCRdb, only in-frame clones are kept and a portion is missing. The data contain 23,000 or so clones, around 90% of them singletons. This sample comprised peripheral blood, obtained before any cancer treatment. All receptors derive from a man aged 40-75 years with stage III squamous cell lung carcinoma.

The CDR3 DNA is TGTGCCAGCAGCACCACAGGGCTCGAGCAGTACTTC. Translation gives CASSTTGLEQYF. The rearrangement uses TRBV7-9 and TRBJ2-7; D possibly corresponds to TRBD1 (6 bases). The V end was cut by 5 bases, the J end by 6 bases, with 11 bases between. The germline CDR1 and CDR2 sequences are SEHNR and FQNEAQ (reference sequence). The CDR3 extends over 12 amino acids.

This chain links TRBV20-1 with TRBJ1-5; TRBD1 is a possible D gene (5 bases). The CDR3 spans 11 residues. Germline CDR1 reads DFQATT; CDR2 reads SNEGSKA (reference sequence). In nucleotides, the CDR3 is TGCAGCCTGGGGGGCAATCAGCCCCAGCATTTT. This encodes CSLGGNQPQHF.

This clone was seen just once. V is TRBV6-1 and J is TRBJ1-3, with D perhaps TRBD1 (5 bases). The CDR3 runs to 16 residues. The germline V and J ends were trimmed by 1 base and 0 bases, with 10 bases remaining between them. CDR1 is MNHNS and CDR2 is SASEGT in the germline V gene. CDR3 sequence (DNA): TGTGCCAGCAGTGAAGGGGACGGCTTCTCTGGAAACACCATATATTTT. Its protein is CASSEGDGFSGNTIYF.

This clone appeared once. CDR3 sequence: CASSLGEATSGSPTDTQYF. CDR3 coding DNA: TGTGCCAGCAGCTTAGGAGAAGCGACTAGCGGGAGTCCCACAGATACGCAGTATTTT. The rearrangement joins TRBV7-8 to TRBJ2-3, with 12 bases lining up with TRBD2. Germline V gene sequence: CDR1 SGHVS, CDR2 FQNEAQ. The CDR3 loop spans 19 amino acids. V was pared by 1 base and J by 2 bases, with 10 bases of the junction left unmatched.

By proportion, this clone is large. V and J are TRBV9 and TRBJ2-1; TRBD1 is a possible D gene (5 bases). The V gene's germline CDR1 is SGDLS and CDR2 YYNGEE. This CDR3 has 15 residues. Trimming left V 1 base short and J 5 bases short, with 13 bases between. CDR3: CASSVTDSLNNEQFF. The CDR3 nucleotides read TGTGCCAGCAGCGTAACCGACAGTCTAAACAATGAGCAGTTCTTC.

This chain connects TRBV2 to TRBJ1-2; no reliable D call. Per the germline V gene, CDR1 is SNHLY and CDR2 is FYNNEI. V lost 6 bases to trimming and J lost 0 bases, with 8 bases between them. CDR3 length equals 13 residues. CDR3 sequence: CASRAFSNYGYTF. The CDR3 DNA sequence: TGTGCCAGCAGGGCCTTTTCTAACTATGGCTACACCTTC.

In this sample, this clone turned up once. This chain connects TRBV7-8 to TRBJ1-1; the match to TRBD1 covers 8 bases. CDR1 is SGHVS, CDR2 FQNEAQ, per germline. CDR3 size: 14 residues. V gave up 7 bases and J gave up 4 bases; unmatched junction bases: 8. The CDR3 DNA sequence: TGTGCCAGCAACCCATCTACAGGGGGCACTGAAGCTTTCTTT. It yields the protein CASNPSTGGTEAFF. Combining the CDR3 with reference TRBV7-8 and TRBJ1-1 gives the whole variable domain GAGVSQSPRYKVAKRGQDVALRCDPISGHVSLFWYQQALGQGPEFLTYFQNEAQLDKSGLPSDRFFAERPEGSVSTLKIQRTQQEDSAVYLCASNPSTGGTEAFFGQGTRLTVV.

This clone was seen only a few times. The J gene is TRBJ1-5, the V gene TRBV10-1, with D perhaps TRBD1 (6 bases). Germline loops: CDR1 WNHNN, CDR2 SYGVQD (reference sequence). The V gene lost 0 bases and the J gene lost 0 bases, with 12 bases spanning the gap. The CDR3 runs 17 residues. The CDR3 DNA sequence: TGCGCCAGCAGTGAGTCCATAGGACAGAATAGCAATCAGCCCCAGCATTTT. Protein: CASSESIGQNSNQPQHF.

The chain couples TRBV25-1 to TRBJ1-2, with D perhaps matching TRBD1 (6 bases). Germline CDR1 MGHDK, CDR2 SYGVNS. V lost 3 bases to trimming and J lost 8 bases, with 13 bases between them. There are 13 residues in the CDR3. CDR3 DNA: TGTGCCAGCAGTGAGGTGGGGGCTAGGGGCTACACCTTC. Its translation: CASSEVGARGYTF.

The J gene is TRBJ1-2, the V gene TRBV28, with D unresolved. Germline V gene sequence: CDR1 MDHEN, CDR2 SYDVKM. The CDR3 has 13 residues. Deletions cut 6 bases from V and 4 bases from J, with 12 bases between. The CDR3 nucleotides read TGTGCCAGCAGACCGGAGGGCATCTATGGCTACACCTTC. It specifies CASRPEGIYGYTF.

V and J are TRBV25-1 and TRBJ1-2, with 7 bases that match TRBD1. J lost 2 bases, V lost 7 bases, and 7 bases had no gene match. The germline gives CDR1 MGHDK, CDR2 SYGVNS. There are 14 residues in the CDR3. CDR3 in amino acids: CASIRTGANYGYTF. The CDR3 nucleotides read TGTGCCAGCATTCGGACAGGTGCCAACTATGGCTACACCTTC.

V and J are TRBV5-5 and TRBJ1-5; TRBD1 might be the D (6 bases). Germline V gene lookup returns CDR1 SGHKS and CDR2 YYEKEE (reference sequence). V was cut by 4 bases and J by 6 bases, with 17 bases left in between. There are 15 residues in the CDR3. CDR3 nucleotides: TGTGCCAGCAGCCCCTCACCGGGGGGGGCTCAGCCCCAGCATTTT. This codes for CASSPSPGGAQPQHF.

The DNA for the CDR3 is TGTGCCAGCAGTTACGGGGGGCGCGATGAAAAACTGTTTTTT. It specifies CASSYGGRDEKLFF. The V and J genes are TRBV6-5 and TRBJ1-4; maybe TRBD1 (6 bases). The CDR3 spans 14 residues. Trimming took off 2 bases at V and 6 bases at J, with 10 bases between the two ends. Per the germline V gene, CDR1 is MNHEY and CDR2 is SVGAGI.